This T cell receptor beta chain was recorded in a study of cytomegalovirus exposure and HLA in healthy donors. The overall study: The same platform was used for the roughly 120 validation repertoires as for the approximately 670 first-cohort repertoires, as reported in a later analysis. Study-wide results and limits: The authors listed about 170 TCR beta chains as cytomegalovirus-associated.

V lost 0 bases to trimming and J lost 4 bases, with 15 bases between them. Germline V lookup: CDR1 MNHEY, CDR2 SVGAGI. The CDR3 length is 16 residues. Only in-frame clones appear in the TCRdb table, and some are missing; sequencing was by immunoSEQ multiplex PCR. The profile shows 65,000 to 95,000 clones, 80% to 95% of them singletons. About this clone: Its antigen is unidentified.

The approximately 120-subject validation cohort, separate from the approximately 670-subject first cohort, included the donors. The genes are TRBV6-5 and TRBJ2-5; no clear D gene. Sequencing was done on a sample of PBMCs. The source is a woman aged 25-40 years in good health and CMV-seronegative. This CDR3 reads CASSYSGASRSETQYF. CDR3 in DNA: TGTGCCAGCAGTTACTCGGGTGCTAGTCGGTCAGAGACCCAGTACTTC.